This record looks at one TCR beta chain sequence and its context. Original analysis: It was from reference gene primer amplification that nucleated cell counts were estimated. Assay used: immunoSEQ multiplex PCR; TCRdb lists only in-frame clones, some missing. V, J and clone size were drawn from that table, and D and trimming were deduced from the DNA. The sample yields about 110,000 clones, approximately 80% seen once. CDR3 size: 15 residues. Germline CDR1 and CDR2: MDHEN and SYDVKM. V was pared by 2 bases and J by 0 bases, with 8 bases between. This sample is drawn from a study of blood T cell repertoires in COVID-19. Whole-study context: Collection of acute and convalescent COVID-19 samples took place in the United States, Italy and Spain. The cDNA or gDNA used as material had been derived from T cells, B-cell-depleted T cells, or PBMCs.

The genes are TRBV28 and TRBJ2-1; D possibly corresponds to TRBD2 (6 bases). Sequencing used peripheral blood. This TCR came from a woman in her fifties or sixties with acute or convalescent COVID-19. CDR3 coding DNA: TGTGCCAGCAGTTTAGCGGGAACCTCCTACAATGAGCAGTTCTTC. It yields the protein CASSLAGTSYNEQFF.